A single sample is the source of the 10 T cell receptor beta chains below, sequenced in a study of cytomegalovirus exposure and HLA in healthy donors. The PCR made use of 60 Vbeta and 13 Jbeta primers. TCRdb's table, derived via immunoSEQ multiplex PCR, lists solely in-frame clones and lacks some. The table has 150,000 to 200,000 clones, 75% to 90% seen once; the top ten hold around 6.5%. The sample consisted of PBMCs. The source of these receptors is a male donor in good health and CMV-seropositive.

The CDR3 region is CASSVGGGVGTEAFF. DNA for the CDR3: TGTGCCAGCAGCGTAGGAGGAGGGGTGGGCACTGAAGCTTTCTTT. The rearrangement uses TRBV9 and TRBJ1-1; perhaps TRBD1 as D (5 bases). The CDR3 totals 15 residues. Per germline, CDR1 SGDLS and CDR2 YYNGEE. The V and J ends lost 0 bases and 4 bases respectively, with 13 bases between them.

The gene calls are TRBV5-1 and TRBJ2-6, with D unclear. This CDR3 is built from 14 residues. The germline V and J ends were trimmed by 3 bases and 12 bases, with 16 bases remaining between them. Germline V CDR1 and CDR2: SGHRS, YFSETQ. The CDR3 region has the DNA TGCGCCAGCAGCTCTATGCGGAACTTAACCGTCCTGACTTTC. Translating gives CASSSMRNLTVLTF.

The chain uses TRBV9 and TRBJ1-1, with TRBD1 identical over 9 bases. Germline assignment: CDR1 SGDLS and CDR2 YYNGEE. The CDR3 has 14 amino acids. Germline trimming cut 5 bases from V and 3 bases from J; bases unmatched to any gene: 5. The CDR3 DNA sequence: TGTGCCAGCAGTACGGGACAGGGAGACACTGAAGCTTTCTTT. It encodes CASSTGQGDTEAFF.

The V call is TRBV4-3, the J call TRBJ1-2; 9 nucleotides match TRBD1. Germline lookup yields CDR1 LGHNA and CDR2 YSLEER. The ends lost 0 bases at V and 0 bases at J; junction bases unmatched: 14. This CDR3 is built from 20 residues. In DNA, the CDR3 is TGCGCCAGCAGCCAAGATCTTGGAACAGGGGGCGGCGCGGCTAACTATGGCTACACCTTC. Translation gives CASSQDLGTGGGAANYGYTF.

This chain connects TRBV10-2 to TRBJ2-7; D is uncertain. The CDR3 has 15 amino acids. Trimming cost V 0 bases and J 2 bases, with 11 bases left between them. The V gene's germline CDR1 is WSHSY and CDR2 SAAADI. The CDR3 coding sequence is TGCGCCAGCAGTGAGTCCGCAGGCGCTGCCTACGAGCAGTACTTC. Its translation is CASSESAGAAYEQYF.

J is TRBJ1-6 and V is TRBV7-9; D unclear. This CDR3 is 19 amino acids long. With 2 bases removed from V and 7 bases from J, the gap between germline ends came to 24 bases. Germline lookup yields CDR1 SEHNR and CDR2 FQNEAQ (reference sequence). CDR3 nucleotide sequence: TGTGCCAGCAGCTTAACGAGAGGCAGCCCCAAATATATAAATTCACCCCTCCACTTT. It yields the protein CASSLTRGSPKYINSPLHF.

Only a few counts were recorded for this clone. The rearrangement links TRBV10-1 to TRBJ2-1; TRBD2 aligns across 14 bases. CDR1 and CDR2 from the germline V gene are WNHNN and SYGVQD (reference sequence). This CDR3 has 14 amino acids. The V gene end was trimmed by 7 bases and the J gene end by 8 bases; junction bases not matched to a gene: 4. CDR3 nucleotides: TGCGCCAGCATGGGGACTAGCGGGAGCGATGAGCAGTTCTTC. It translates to CASMGTSGSDEQFF.

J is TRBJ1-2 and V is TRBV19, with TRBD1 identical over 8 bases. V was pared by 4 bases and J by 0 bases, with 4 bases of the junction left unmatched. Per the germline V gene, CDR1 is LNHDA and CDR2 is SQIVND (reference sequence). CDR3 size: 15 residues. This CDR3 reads CASSRVDRANYGYTF. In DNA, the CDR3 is TGTGCCAGTAGTAGGGTGGACAGGGCTAACTATGGCTACACCTTC.

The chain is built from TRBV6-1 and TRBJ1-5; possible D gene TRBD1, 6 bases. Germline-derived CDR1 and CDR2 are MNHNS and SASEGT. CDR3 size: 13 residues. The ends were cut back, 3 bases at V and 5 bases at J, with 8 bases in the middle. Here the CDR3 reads CASSDSGDQPQHF. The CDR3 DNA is TGTGCCAGCAGTGACTCAGGGGATCAGCCCCAGCATTTT.

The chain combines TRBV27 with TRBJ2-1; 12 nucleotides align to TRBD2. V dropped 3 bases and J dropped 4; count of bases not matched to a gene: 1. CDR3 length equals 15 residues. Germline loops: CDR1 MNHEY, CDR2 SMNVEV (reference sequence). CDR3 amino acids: CASSLTSGRYNEQFF. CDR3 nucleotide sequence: TGTGCCAGCAGTTTGACTAGCGGGAGATACAATGAGCAGTTCTTC.